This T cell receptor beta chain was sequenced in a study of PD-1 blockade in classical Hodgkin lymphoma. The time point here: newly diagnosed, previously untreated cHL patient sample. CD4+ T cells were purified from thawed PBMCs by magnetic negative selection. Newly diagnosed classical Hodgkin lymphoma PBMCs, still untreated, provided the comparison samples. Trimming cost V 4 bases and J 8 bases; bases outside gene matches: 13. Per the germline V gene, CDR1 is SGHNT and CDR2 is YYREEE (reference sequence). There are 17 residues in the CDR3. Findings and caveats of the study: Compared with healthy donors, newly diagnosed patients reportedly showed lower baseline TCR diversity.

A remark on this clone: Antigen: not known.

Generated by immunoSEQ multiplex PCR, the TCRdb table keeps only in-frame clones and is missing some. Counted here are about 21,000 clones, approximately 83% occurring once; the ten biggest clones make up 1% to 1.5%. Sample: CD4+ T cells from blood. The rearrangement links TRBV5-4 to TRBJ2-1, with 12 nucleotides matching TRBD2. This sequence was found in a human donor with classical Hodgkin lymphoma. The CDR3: CASSPPGRTSGKYEQFF. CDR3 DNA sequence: TGTGCCAGCAGCCCACCAGGGAGGACTAGCGGGAAATATGAGCAGTTCTTC.